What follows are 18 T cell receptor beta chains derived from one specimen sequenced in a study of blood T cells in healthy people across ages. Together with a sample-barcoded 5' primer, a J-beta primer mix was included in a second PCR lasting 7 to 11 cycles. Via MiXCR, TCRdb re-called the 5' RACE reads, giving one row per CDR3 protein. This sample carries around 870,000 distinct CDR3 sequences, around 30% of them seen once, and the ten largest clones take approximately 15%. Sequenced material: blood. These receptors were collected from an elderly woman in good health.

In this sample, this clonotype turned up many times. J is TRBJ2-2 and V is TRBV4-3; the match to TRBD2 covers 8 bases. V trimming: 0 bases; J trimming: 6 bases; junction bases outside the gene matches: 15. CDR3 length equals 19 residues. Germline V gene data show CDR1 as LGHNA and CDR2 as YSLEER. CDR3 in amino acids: CASSQDLVVGTSGAGELFF. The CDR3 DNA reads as TGCGCCAGCAGCCAAGATCTGGTCGTGGGAACTAGCGGTGCCGGGGAGCTGTTTTTT.

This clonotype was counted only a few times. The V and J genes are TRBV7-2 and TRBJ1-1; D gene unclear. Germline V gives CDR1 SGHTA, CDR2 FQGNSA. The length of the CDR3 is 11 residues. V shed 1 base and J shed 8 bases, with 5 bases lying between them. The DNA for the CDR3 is TGTGCCAGCAGCTTAGGCAGAGAAGCTTTCTTT. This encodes CASSLGREAFF.

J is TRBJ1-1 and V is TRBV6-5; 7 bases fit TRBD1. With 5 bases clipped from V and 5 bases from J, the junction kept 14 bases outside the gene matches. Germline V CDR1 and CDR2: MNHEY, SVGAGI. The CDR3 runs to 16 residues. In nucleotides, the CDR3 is TGTGCCAGCAGTAGAGGGACAGAGATTGAATCGACTGAAGCTTTCTTT. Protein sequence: CASSRGTEIESTEAFF.

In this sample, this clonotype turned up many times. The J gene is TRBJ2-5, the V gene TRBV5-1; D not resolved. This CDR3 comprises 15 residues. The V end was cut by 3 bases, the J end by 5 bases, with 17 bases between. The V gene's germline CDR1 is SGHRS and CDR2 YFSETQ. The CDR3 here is CASSSNPSNSETQYF. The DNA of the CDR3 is TGCGCCAGCAGCTCGAACCCCTCCAATTCGGAGACCCAGTACTTC.

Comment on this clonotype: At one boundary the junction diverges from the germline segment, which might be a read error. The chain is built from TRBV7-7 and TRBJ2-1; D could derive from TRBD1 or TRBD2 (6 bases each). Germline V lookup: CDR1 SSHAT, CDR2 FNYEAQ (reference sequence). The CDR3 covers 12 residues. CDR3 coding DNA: TGTGCTAGCAGCTTAGGAGGGGGGACCCAGTTCTTC. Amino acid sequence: CASSLGGGTQFF.

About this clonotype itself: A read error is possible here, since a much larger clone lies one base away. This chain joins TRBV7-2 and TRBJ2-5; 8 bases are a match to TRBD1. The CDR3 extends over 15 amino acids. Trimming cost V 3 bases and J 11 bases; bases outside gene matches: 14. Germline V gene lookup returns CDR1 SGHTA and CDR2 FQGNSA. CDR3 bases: TGTGCCAGCAGCTTTTATCCCAGGGGGCACAATGAGCAGTACTTC. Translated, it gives CASSFYPRGHNEQYF.

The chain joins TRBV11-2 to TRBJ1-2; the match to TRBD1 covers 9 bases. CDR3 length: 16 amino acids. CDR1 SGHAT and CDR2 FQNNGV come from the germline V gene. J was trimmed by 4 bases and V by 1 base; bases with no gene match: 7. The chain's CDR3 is CASSLGGTGSSYGYTF. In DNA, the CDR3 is TGTGCCAGCAGCTTAGGGGGGACAGGGAGCTCCTATGGCTACACCTTC.

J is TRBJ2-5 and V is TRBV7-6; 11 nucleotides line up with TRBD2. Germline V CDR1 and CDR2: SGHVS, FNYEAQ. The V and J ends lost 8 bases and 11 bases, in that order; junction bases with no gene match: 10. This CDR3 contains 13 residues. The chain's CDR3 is CASASGGLNEQYF. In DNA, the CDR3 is TGTGCCAGCGCTAGCGGGGGGCTCAATGAGCAGTACTTC.

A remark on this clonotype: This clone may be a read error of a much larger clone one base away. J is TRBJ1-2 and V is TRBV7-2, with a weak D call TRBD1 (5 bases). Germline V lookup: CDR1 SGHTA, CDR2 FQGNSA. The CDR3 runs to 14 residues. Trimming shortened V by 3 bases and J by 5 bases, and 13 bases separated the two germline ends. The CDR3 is CASSFAGRGYGYTF. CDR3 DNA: TGTGCCAGCAGCTTCGCGGGACGGGGGTATGGCTACACCTTC.

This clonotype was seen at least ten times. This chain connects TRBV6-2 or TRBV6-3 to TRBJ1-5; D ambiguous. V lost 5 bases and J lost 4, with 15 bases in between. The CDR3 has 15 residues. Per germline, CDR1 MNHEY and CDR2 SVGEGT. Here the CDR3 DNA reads TGTGCCAGCAGTCAACCGGGTCCCGGGAATCAGCCCCAGCATTTT. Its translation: CASSQPGPGNQPQHF.

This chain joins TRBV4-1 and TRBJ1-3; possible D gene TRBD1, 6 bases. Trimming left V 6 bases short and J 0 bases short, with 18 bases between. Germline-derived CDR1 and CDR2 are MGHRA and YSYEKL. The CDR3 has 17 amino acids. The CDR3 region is CASRQPGRTDSGNTIYF. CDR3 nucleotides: TGCGCCAGCAGACAACCTGGTAGGACAGACTCTGGAAACACCATATATTTT.

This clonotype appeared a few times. CDR3 coding DNA: TGCAGTGCCAAGGGGGGTGCAGCGTACCAAGAGACCCAGTACTTC. Its protein is CSAKGGAAYQETQYF. The chain employs TRBV20-1 and TRBJ2-5; D might be TRBD1 or TRBD2, each matching 6 bases. V lost 6 bases to trimming and J lost 0 bases, with 17 bases between them. The CDR3 length is 15 residues. From germline, CDR1 is DFQATT and CDR2 SNEGSKA (reference sequence).

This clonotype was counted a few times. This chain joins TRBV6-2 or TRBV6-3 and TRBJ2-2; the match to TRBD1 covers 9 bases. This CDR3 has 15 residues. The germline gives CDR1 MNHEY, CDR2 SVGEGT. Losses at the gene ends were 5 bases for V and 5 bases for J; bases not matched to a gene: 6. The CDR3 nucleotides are TGTGCCAGCAGTCGCGAGACAGGGGGGACCGGGGAGCTGTTTTTT. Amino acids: CASSRETGGTGELFF.

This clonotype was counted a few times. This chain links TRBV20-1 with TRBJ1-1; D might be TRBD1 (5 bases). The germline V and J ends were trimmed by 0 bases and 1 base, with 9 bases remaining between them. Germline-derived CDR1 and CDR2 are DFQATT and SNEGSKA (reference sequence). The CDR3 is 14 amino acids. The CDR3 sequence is CSARDLGPNTEAFF. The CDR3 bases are TGCAGTGCTAGAGATTTGGGACCGAACACTGAAGCTTTCTTT.

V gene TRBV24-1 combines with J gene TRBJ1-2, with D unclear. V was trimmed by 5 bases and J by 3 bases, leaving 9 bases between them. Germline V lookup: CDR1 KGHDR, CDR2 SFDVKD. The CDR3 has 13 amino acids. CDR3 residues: CATSVGLYYGYTF. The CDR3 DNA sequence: TGTGCCACCAGTGTCGGATTGTACTATGGCTACACCTTC.

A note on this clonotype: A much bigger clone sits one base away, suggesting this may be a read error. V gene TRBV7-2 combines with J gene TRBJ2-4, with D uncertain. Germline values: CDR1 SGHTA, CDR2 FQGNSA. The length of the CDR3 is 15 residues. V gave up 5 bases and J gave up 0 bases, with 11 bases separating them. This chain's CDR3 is CASSIGYRAKNIQYF. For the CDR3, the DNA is TGTGCCAGCAGCATAGGCTACAGAGCCAAAAACATTCAGTACTTC.

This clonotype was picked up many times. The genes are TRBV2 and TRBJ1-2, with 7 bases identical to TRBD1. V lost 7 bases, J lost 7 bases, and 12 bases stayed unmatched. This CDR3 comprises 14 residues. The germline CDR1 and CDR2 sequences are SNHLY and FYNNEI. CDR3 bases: TGTGCCAGCAATCGGGACAGAAGGGCGGTTGGCTACACCTTC. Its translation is CASNRDRRAVGYTF.

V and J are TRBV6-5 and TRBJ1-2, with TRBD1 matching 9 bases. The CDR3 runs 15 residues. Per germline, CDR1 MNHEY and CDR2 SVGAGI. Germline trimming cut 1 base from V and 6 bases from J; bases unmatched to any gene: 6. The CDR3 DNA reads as TGTGCCAGCAGTTACTTGTGGGACAGGGTTGATGGCTACACCTTC. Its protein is CASSYLWDRVDGYTF.